The 7 T cell receptor beta chains presented below share a single source sample, sequenced in a study of blood T cell repertoires in COVID-19. Using immunoSEQ multiplex PCR, the repertoire was profiled, and TCRdb retains in-frame clones only, with some absent. The table records under 35,000 clones, 75% to 90% of them present only once. The sequenced sample consisted of peripheral blood. These receptors were obtained from a man between 60 and 75 years old with active COVID-19.

This clone was counted once. The gene calls are TRBV27 and TRBJ2-1, with TRBD2 matching over 15 bases. V shed 10 bases, J shed 9 bases, and the junction held 10 bases outside the gene matches. The CDR3 runs to 15 residues. Germline CDR1 MNHEY, CDR2 SMNVEV (reference sequence). CDR3 in DNA: TGTGCCACCGCTTGGACTAGCGGGAGGGCCGGTGAGCAGTTCTTC. This sequence encodes CATAWTSGRAGEQFF.

The V gene is TRBV29-1, the J gene TRBJ1-1; D ambiguous. CDR1 is SQVTM and CDR2 is ANQGSEA in the germline V gene. This CDR3 comprises 12 residues. Trimming cost V 7 bases and J 0 bases, with 9 bases left between them. The CDR3: CSGRGVNTEAFF. CDR3 coding DNA: TGCAGCGGGAGAGGAGTGAACACTGAAGCTTTCTTT. Supplemented by reference TRBV29-1 and TRBJ1-1, the full variable domain reads SAVISQKPSRDICQRGTSLTIQCQVDSQVTMMFWYRQQPGQSLTLIATANQGSEATYESGFVIDKFPISRPNLTFSTLTVSNMSPEDSSIYLCSGRGVNTEAFFGQGTRLTVV.

This clone was seen once. The chain uses TRBV28 and TRBJ1-1; no reliable D call. Germline V CDR1 and CDR2: MDHEN, SYDVKM. This CDR3 is 16 amino acids long. V gave up 4 bases and J gave up 1 base, with 16 bases separating them. The CDR3 bases are TGTGCCAGCAGTTCGTACAGTGAGAAAGCGAACACTGAAGCTTTCTTT. It encodes CASSSYSEKANTEAFF.

This clone has just one count. The chain joins TRBV7-7 to TRBJ2-1, with 9 bases that match TRBD1. Germline CDR1 SSHAT, CDR2 FNYEAQ (reference sequence). The CDR3 length is 16 residues. After removal of 2 bases from V and 7 bases from J, the junction contained 9 bases not matched to a gene. The CDR3 loop is CASSLPGTGSRNEQFF. The CDR3 nucleotides read TGTGCCAGCAGCTTACCTGGGACAGGGTCTCGAAATGAGCAGTTCTTC.

The rearrangement links TRBV5-6 to TRBJ2-7, with 7 bases identical to TRBD2. The CDR3 sequence is 14 residues long. Germline CDR1 and CDR2: SGHDT and YYEEEE. The V segment lost 4 bases and the J segment 1 base; nucleotides outside the gene matches: 5. Written as DNA, the CDR3 is TGTGCCAGCAGCCCAGGAGCGGGATCCTACGAGCAGTACTTC. Translated: CASSPGAGSYEQYF.

This rearrangement joins TRBV30 to TRBJ2-7; 8 nucleotides line up with TRBD1. The CDR3 runs 13 residues. J gave up 4 bases and V 3 bases, and 5 bases lay outside the gene matches. CDR1 GTSNPN and CDR2 SVGIG come from the germline V gene (reference sequence). The CDR3 DNA reads as TGTGCCTGGAGCCCGGACAGGGATTACGAGCAGTACTTC. It translates to CAWSPDRDYEQYF. The variable domain in full, with the rest retrieved from reference TRBV30 and TRBJ2-7, is SQTIHQWPATLVQPVGSPLSLECTVEGTSNPNLYWYRQAAGRGLQLLFYSVGIGQISSEVPQNLSASRPQDRQFILSSKKLLLSDSGFYLCAWSPDRDYEQYFGPGTRLTVT.

This clone has just a few counts. The rearrangement joins TRBV7-6 to TRBJ2-7; 10 nucleotides align to TRBD1. Trimming removed 2 bases from V and 6 bases from J; junction bases left unmatched: 7. Germline V gives CDR1 SGHVS, CDR2 FNYEAQ. The CDR3 loop spans 15 amino acids. This chain's CDR3 is CASSLWTGGLSEQYF. The DNA of the CDR3 is TGTGCCAGCAGCTTATGGACAGGGGGGCTCTCCGAGCAGTACTTC.